This T cell receptor beta chain originates from a study of blood T cells in healthy people across ages. About the study: Template switching caught about one barcoded beta molecule for each two T cells.

Isolated PBMCs totaled at least 6 million in each sample. PCR was performed a second time for about 7 to 11 cycles using a sample-barcoded 5' primer and a J-beta primer mix. The template-switch adaptor, which had 12 random nucleotides, put a tag on each cDNA molecule. Each CDR3 protein gets one entry after TCRdb re-called the 5' RACE reads with MiXCR. This sample has about 1,600,000 distinct CDR3 sequences, with roughly 45% found just once. The CDR3 loop spans 16 amino acids. The germline V gene has CDR1 SGHRS and CDR2 YFSETQ. Between the trimmed V and J ends, which lost 3 bases and 0 bases, there was a span of 12 bases.

The chain combines TRBV5-1 with TRBJ2-2, with D possibly being TRBD1 or TRBD2 (5 bases each). The sequenced sample was blood. This TCR was recovered from a woman aged 18-30 years in good health. The CDR3 nucleotides are TGCGCCAGCAGCTCCTTGGGACCCTCGAACACCGGGGAGCTGTTTTTT. This translates into CASSSLGPSNTGELFF.